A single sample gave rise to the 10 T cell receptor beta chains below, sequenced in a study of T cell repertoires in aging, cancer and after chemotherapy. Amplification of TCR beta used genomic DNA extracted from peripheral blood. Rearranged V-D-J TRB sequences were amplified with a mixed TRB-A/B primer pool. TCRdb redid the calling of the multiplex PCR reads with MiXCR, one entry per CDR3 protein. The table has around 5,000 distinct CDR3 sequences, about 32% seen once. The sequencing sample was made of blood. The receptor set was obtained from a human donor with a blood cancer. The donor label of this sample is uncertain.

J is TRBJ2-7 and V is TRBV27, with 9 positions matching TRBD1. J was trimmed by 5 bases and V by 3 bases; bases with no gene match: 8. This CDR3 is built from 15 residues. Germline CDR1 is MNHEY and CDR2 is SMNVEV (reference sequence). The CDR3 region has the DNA TGTGCCAGCAGTTTCTTCCGGGACAGGGTCAACGAGCAGTACTTC. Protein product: CASSFFRDRVNEQYF.

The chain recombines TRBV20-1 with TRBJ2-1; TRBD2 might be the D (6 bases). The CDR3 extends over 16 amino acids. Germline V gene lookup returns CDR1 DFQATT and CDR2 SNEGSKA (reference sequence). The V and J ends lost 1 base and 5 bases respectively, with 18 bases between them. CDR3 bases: TGCAGTGCTAGAGCTCCGGCTAGCGCTGGGAACAATGAGCAGTTCTTC. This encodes CSARAPASAGNNEQFF.

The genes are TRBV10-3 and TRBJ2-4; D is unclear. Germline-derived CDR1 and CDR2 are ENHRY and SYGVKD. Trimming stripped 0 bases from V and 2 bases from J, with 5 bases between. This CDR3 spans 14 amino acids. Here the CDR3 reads CAISESMSKNIQYF. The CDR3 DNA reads TGTGCCATCAGTGAGTCCATGTCCAAAAACATTCAGTACTTC.

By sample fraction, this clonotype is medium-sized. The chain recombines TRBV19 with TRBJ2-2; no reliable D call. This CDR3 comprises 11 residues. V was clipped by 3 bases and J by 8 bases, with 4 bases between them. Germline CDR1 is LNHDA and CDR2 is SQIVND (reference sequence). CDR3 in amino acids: CASSIWGELFF. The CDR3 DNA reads TGTGCCAGTAGTATCTGGGGGGAGCTGTTTTTT.

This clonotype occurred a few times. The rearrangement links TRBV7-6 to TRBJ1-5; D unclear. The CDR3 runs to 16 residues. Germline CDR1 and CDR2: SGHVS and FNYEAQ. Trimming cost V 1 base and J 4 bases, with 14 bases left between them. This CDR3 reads CASSLVGSKGNQPQHF. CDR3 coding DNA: TGTGCCAGCAGCTTAGTGGGTAGTAAGGGAAATCAGCCCCAGCATTTT.

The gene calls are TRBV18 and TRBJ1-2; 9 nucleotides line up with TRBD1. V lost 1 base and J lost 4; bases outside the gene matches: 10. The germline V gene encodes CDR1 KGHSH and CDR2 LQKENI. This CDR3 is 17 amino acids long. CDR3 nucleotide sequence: TGTGCCAGCTCACCACTCGGGACAGGGTCGTCAAGCTATGGCTACACCTTC. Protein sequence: CASSPLGTGSSSYGYTF.

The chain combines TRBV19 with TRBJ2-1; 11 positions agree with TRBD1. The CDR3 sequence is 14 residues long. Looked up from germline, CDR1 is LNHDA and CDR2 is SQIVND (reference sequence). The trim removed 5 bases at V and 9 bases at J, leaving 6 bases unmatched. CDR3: CASSFRDRGTEQFF. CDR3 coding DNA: TGTGCCAGTAGTTTCCGGGACAGGGGGACTGAGCAGTTCTTC.

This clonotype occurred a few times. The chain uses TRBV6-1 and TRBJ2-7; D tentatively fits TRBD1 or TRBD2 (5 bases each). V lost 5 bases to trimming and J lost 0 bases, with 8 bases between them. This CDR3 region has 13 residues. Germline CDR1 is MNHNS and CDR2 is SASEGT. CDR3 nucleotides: TGTGCCAGCAGTCCAGGGAGCTCCTACGAGCAGTACTTC. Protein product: CASSPGSSYEQYF.

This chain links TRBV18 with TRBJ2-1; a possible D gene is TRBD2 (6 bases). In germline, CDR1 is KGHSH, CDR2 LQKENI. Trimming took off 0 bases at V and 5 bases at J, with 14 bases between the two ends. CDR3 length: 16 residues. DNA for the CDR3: TGTGCCAGCTCACCACCGTCGACTAGGGGCAACAATGAGCAGTTCTTC. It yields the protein CASSPPSTRGNNEQFF.

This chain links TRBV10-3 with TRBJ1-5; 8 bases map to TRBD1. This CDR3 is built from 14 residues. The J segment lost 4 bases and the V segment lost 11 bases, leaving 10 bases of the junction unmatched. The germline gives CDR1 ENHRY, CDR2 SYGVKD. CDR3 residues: CASGGQGRNQPQHF. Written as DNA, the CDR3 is TGTGCCTCCGGCGGACAGGGAAGGAATCAGCCCCAGCATTTT.